These 27 T cell receptor beta chains came from one sample sequenced in a study of blood T cell repertoires in COVID-19 (dated by TCRdb to between 2020 and 2021). Preparation of the library involved the immunoSEQ multiplex PCR assay. TCRdb re-hosts the immuneACCESS table, in-frame sequences only. Its copies lack some clones; in the studies checked, an unresolved V gene accounts for under half of them, and the cause for the rest is not known. Here the sample has about 270,000 clones; approximately 90% occur a single time. The ten largest clones represent roughly 4.3% of the sample. Sequences were obtained from PBMCs or T cells enriched from blood (not recorded which). The receptor source for this set is a woman aged 25 to 45 with acute COVID-19.

V and J are TRBV11-2 and TRBJ2-7; tentative D call: TRBD1 (6 bases). CDR1 is SGHAT, CDR2 FQNNGV, per germline. V lost 1 base and J lost 2, with 9 bases in between. The CDR3 loop spans 14 amino acids. The CDR3, as DNA: TGTGCCAGCAGCTTAGTTACAGGGACCTACGAGCAGTACTTC. Translated, it gives CASSLVTGTYEQYF.

The CDR3, as DNA: TGTGCCAGCAGCTTGAAGGGGGACGGCTACACCTTC. This sequence encodes CASSLKGDGYTF. This chain uses TRBV5-4 with TRBJ1-2; TRBD1 is a possible D gene (6 bases). Trimming pared 1 base from V and 8 bases from J, leaving 9 bases between. Germline values: CDR1 SGHNT, CDR2 YYREEE (reference sequence). CDR3 length: 12 amino acids.

The chain is built from TRBV27 and TRBJ1-1; D unclear. The CDR3 runs to 13 residues. Trimming stripped 7 bases from V and 1 base from J, with 10 bases between. Germline CDR1 and CDR2: MNHEY and SMNVEV (reference sequence). CDR3 in amino acids: CASISTENTEAFF. Written as DNA, the CDR3 is TGTGCCAGCATCTCCACTGAGAACACTGAAGCTTTCTTT.

V is TRBV13 and J is TRBJ2-2, with 8 nucleotides matching TRBD2. Per the germline V gene, CDR1 is PRHDT and CDR2 is FYEKMQ (reference sequence). This CDR3 spans 15 amino acids. The V segment lost 4 bases and the J segment 2 bases; nucleotides outside the gene matches: 3. The CDR3: CASSSSGRNTGELFF. CDR3 in DNA: TGTGCCAGCAGCTCCAGCGGGAGAAACACCGGGGAGCTGTTTTTT. Using reference TRBV13 and TRBJ2-2 for the parts outside the CDR3, the full variable domain is AAGVIQSPRHLIKEKRETATLKCYPIPRHDTVYWYQQGPGQDPQFLISFYEKMQSDKGSIPDRFSAQQFSDYHSELNMSSLELGDSALYFCASSSSGRNTGELFFGEGSRLTVL.

This chain links TRBV7-6 with TRBJ2-3; 7 nucleotides line up with TRBD2. Germline CDR1 SGHVS, CDR2 FNYEAQ. The CDR3 runs to 15 residues. The V gene end was trimmed by 1 base and the J gene end by 4 bases; junction bases not matched to a gene: 5. CDR3 nucleotide sequence: TGTGCCAGCAGCTTAGTGGCGGGGGAGGCAGATACGCAGTATTTT. Translated: CASSLVAGEADTQYF.

The chain combines TRBV13 with TRBJ2-1, with D perhaps TRBD2 (6 bases). From germline, CDR1 is PRHDT and CDR2 FYEKMQ (reference sequence). V lost 5 bases and J lost 7, with 9 bases in between. This CDR3 is 12 amino acids long. The CDR3 DNA reads as TGTGCCAGCAGCCGGGACTCAAATGAGCAGTTCTTC. It specifies CASSRDSNEQFF.

The chain couples TRBV4-1 to TRBJ2-7, with D perhaps matching TRBD2 (5 bases). With 0 bases removed from V and 3 bases from J, the gap between germline ends came to 9 bases. The CDR3 has 14 amino acids. CDR1 and CDR2 (germline): MGHRA, YSYEKL. In DNA, the CDR3 is TGCGCCAGCAGCCAAGATAGACTAATCTACGAGCAGTACTTC. Translation gives CASSQDRLIYEQYF.

The rearrangement joins TRBV28 to TRBJ2-3, with 13 bases that match TRBD2. V was pared by 5 bases and J by 6 bases, with 11 bases of the junction left unmatched. Per the germline V gene, CDR1 is MDHEN and CDR2 is SYDVKM. The CDR3 is 17 amino acids. CDR3 loop: CASSPQLGLAGVDTQYF. The CDR3 nucleotides are TGTGCCAGCAGTCCACAACTCGGACTAGCGGGAGTGGATACGCAGTATTTT.

The chain employs TRBV18 and TRBJ2-7, with TRBD2 as a possible D gene (7 bases). Trimming stripped 6 bases from V and 3 bases from J, with 18 bases between. The CDR3 consists of 15 residues. In germline, CDR1 is KGHSH, CDR2 LQKENI. CDR3 in amino acids: CASSHRGERDYEQYF. The CDR3 DNA sequence: TGTGCCAGCTCCCATAGGGGGGAGCGGGACTACGAGCAGTACTTC.

This chain joins TRBV14 and TRBJ2-1; TRBD2 is a possible D gene (5 bases). The CDR3 runs to 17 residues. Between the trimmed V and J ends, which lost 1 base and 0 bases, there was a span of 13 bases. CDR1 is SGHDN and CDR2 is FVKESK in the germline V gene. CDR3 DNA sequence: TGTGCCAGCAGCCAAGTATCTCGCGGAGGCTCCTACAATGAGCAGTTCTTC. It is translated as CASSQVSRGGSYNEQFF.

The chain combines TRBV27 with TRBJ2-1; D is unresolved. Trimming pared 5 bases from V and 6 bases from J, leaving 17 bases between. The CDR3 consists of 15 residues. Germline V gives CDR1 MNHEY, CDR2 SMNVEV (reference sequence). CDR3 amino acids: CASSKFEAPGNEQFF. The CDR3, as DNA: TGTGCCAGCAGTAAGTTTGAGGCCCCGGGCAATGAGCAGTTCTTC.

V is TRBV29-1 and J is TRBJ2-7; TRBD1 agrees at 10 bases. This CDR3 comprises 15 residues. Unmatched junction bases numbered 8, after V lost 2 bases and J lost 4 bases. Germline CDR1 is SQVTM and CDR2 is ANQGSEA. This chain's CDR3 is CSVERADRGEYEQYF. The CDR3 coding sequence is TGCAGCGTTGAAAGGGCGGACAGGGGGGAATACGAGCAGTACTTC.

The chain employs TRBV11-2 and TRBJ2-7; 7 nucleotides agree with TRBD1. After removal of 0 bases from V and 4 bases from J, the junction contained 9 bases not matched to a gene. The germline V gene encodes CDR1 SGHAT and CDR2 FQNNGV. This CDR3 is 16 amino acids long. The CDR3 region has the DNA TGTGCCAGCAGCTTAGACAAACCGGGACAGAGTTACGAGCAGTACTTC. Translated: CASSLDKPGQSYEQYF.

With respect to this clone: This specimen includes other DNA sequences encoding the same CDR3. The chain joins TRBV27 to TRBJ1-6, with a tentative D call TRBD1 (5 bases). Per the germline V gene, CDR1 is MNHEY and CDR2 is SMNVEV (reference sequence). The CDR3 has 14 residues. With 3 bases removed from V and 5 bases from J, the gap between germline ends came to 8 bases. CDR3 in amino acids: CASSFGGDNSPLHF. The DNA for the CDR3 is TGTGCCAGCAGTTTCGGGGGGGATAATTCACCCCTCCACTTT.

The J gene is TRBJ1-4, the V gene TRBV19; possible D gene TRBD1, 6 bases. Germline values: CDR1 LNHDA, CDR2 SQIVND (reference sequence). With 4 bases removed from V and 8 bases from J, the gap between germline ends came to 17 bases. This CDR3 contains 15 residues. The DNA of the CDR3 is TGTGCCAGTAGTACGAGGGGGACCGGCCTCGAAAAACTGTTTTTT. Translated: CASSTRGTGLEKLFF. Full variable domain (outside the CDR3, taken from reference TRBV19 and TRBJ1-4): DGGITQSPKYLFRKEGQNVTLSCEQNLNHDAMYWYRQDPGQGLRLIYYSQIVNDFQKGDIAEGYSVSREKKESFPLTVTSAQKNPTAFYLCASSTRGTGLEKLFFGSGTQLSVL.

The CDR3 sequence: CASRGWVTGELFF. CDR3 nucleotides: TGTGCCAGCAGGGGCTGGGTCACCGGGGAGCTGTTTTTT. This rearrangement joins TRBV27 to TRBJ2-2, with no clear D. Trimming took off 6 bases at V and 4 bases at J, with 9 bases between the two ends. The CDR3 loop spans 13 amino acids. Germline values: CDR1 MNHEY, CDR2 SMNVEV (reference sequence).

The gene calls are TRBV5-1 and TRBJ2-7; 7 bases fit TRBD2. V shed 4 bases, J shed 6 bases, and the junction held 16 bases outside the gene matches. This CDR3 contains 16 residues. CDR1 SGHRS and CDR2 YFSETQ come from the germline V gene. CDR3 in DNA: TGCGCCAGCAGCCCACCCGGGGGAGCGGGAACAGTCGAGCAGTACTTC. Its protein is CASSPPGGAGTVEQYF.

The chain combines TRBV7-8 with TRBJ1-2, with 9 positions matching TRBD1. This CDR3 region has 18 residues. CDR1 and CDR2 from the germline V gene are SGHVS and FQNEAQ. The V and J ends lost 4 bases and 0 bases, in that order; junction bases with no gene match: 12. The chain's CDR3 is CASSSHRTGVMSNYGYTF. CDR3 nucleotide sequence: TGTGCCAGCAGCTCGCACCGGACAGGGGTGATGTCTAACTATGGCTACACCTTC.

This clone was seen only a few times. The CDR3 loop is CASSPGQSSYEQYF. The CDR3 coding sequence is TGCGCCAGCAGCCCCGGACAGAGCTCCTACGAGCAGTACTTC. The rearrangement joins TRBV5-1 to TRBJ2-7; tentative D call: TRBD1 (6 bases). The V and J ends lost 4 bases and 0 bases respectively, with 11 bases between them. Germline V lookup: CDR1 SGHRS, CDR2 YFSETQ. CDR3 length: 14 residues.

The V call is TRBV4-1, the J call TRBJ2-7; TRBD1 agrees at 8 bases. The V and J ends lost 4 bases and 6 bases, in that order; junction bases with no gene match: 11. Germline V lookup: CDR1 MGHRA, CDR2 YSYEKL. The CDR3 extends over 15 amino acids. CDR3 protein: CASSRTDRGPSEQYF. Here the CDR3 DNA reads TGCGCCAGCAGCCGAACAGACAGGGGACCTTCCGAGCAGTACTTC.

The rearrangement links TRBV28 to TRBJ2-7; 7 nucleotides match TRBD2. V lost 3 bases and J lost 4; bases outside the gene matches: 15. Germline-derived CDR1 and CDR2 are MDHEN and SYDVKM. The CDR3 sequence is 17 residues long. CDR3 region: CASSFAGGLAATYEQYF. Written as DNA, the CDR3 is TGTGCCAGCAGTTTTGCTGGTGGTCTAGCGGCGACTTACGAGCAGTACTTC.

This clone was detected only once. The J gene is TRBJ1-1, the V gene TRBV25-1; no clear D gene. This CDR3 is 14 amino acids long. V shed 6 bases and J shed 1 base, with 12 bases lying between them. Per the germline V gene, CDR1 is MGHDK and CDR2 is SYGVNS. As DNA, the CDR3 is TGTGCCAGCAGAGAAAAAACAGCGAACACTGAAGCTTTCTTT. Encoded protein: CASREKTANTEAFF.

The chain employs TRBV6-5 and TRBJ1-1; no clear D gene. The V gene's germline CDR1 is MNHEY and CDR2 SVGAGI. V shed 2 bases and J shed 4 bases, with 14 bases lying between them. This CDR3 spans 15 amino acids. The CDR3 region is CASSYADPAGTEAFF. CDR3 DNA sequence: TGTGCCAGCAGTTACGCGGACCCGGCGGGCACTGAAGCTTTCTTT.

The chain uses TRBV7-2 and TRBJ2-1; D is uncertain. CDR3 length: 17 amino acids. Trimming took 0 bases from V and 0 from J, leaving 12 bases between them. The V gene's germline CDR1 is SGHTA and CDR2 FQGNSA. In DNA, the CDR3 is TGTGCCAGCAGCTTAGCTCCGACTGTACGCTCCTACAATGAGCAGTTCTTC. Protein product: CASSLAPTVRSYNEQFF.

V is TRBV5-5 and J is TRBJ2-3; 10 nucleotides agree with TRBD2. Germline V lookup: CDR1 SGHKS, CDR2 YYEKEE (reference sequence). The CDR3 sequence is 16 residues long. J was trimmed by 5 bases and V by 2 bases; bases with no gene match: 8. The CDR3 bases are TGTGCCAGCAGCTTACTAGCGGGAAGTCTTATAGATACGCAGTATTTT. Translating gives CASSLLAGSLIDTQYF.

The rearrangement joins TRBV7-9 to TRBJ1-1, with D uncertain. The germline gives CDR1 SEHNR, CDR2 FQNEAQ (reference sequence). V was shortened by 1 base and J by 2 bases, with 11 bases between the two germline ends. This CDR3 is built from 15 residues. CDR3 amino acids: CASSLDLGGNTEAFF. Written as DNA, the CDR3 is TGTGCCAGCAGCTTAGATTTAGGCGGAAACACTGAAGCTTTCTTT.

V usage is TRBV30 and J usage is TRBJ2-1; 11 bases match TRBD2. This CDR3 is built from 14 residues. Unmatched junction bases numbered 4, after V lost 2 bases and J lost 7 bases. Germline V gene sequence: CDR1 GTSNPN, CDR2 SVGIG (reference sequence). This chain's CDR3 is CAWSLAGGGNEQFF. In DNA form, the CDR3 reads TGTGCCTGGAGTCTAGCGGGAGGAGGAAATGAGCAGTTCTTC. Looking up the rest from reference TRBV30 and TRBJ2-1 gives the full variable domain: SQTIHQWPATLVQPVGSPLSLECTVEGTSNPNLYWYRQAAGRGLQLLFYSVGIGQISSEVPQNLSASRPQDRQFILSSKKLLLSDSGFYLCAWSLAGGGNEQFFGPGTRLTVL.